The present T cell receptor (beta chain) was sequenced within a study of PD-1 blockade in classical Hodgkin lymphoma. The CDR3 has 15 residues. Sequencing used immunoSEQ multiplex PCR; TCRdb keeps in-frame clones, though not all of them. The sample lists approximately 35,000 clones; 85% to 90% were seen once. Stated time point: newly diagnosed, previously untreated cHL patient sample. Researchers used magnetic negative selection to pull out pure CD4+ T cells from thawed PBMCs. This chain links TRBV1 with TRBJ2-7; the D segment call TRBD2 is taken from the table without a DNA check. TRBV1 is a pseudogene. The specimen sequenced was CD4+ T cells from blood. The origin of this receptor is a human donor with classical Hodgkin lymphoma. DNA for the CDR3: TGCACCAGCAGCCAAGCTATCGCGACTTCCTACGAGCAGTACTTC. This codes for CTSSQAIATSYEQYF.